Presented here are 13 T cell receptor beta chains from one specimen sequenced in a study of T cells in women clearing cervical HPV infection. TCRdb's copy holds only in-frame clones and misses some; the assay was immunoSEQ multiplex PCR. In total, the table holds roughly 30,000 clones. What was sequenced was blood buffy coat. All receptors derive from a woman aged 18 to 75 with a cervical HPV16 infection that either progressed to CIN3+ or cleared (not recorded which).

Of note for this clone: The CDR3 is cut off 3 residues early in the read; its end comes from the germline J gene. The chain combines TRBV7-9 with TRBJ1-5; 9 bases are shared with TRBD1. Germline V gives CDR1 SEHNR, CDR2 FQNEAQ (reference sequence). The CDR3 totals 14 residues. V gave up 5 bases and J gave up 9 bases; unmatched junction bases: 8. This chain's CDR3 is CASSPGQGLRPQHF. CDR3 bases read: TGTGCCAGCAGCCCGGGACAGGGCTTGAGGCCC.

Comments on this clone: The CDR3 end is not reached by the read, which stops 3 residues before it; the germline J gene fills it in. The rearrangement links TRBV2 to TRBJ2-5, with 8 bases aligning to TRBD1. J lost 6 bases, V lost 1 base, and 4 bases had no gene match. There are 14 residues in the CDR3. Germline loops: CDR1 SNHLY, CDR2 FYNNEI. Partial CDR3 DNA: TGTGCCAGCAGTGAAGACAGGGGGTTGAAGACC. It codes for CASSEDRGLKT. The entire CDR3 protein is CASSEDRGLKTQYF.

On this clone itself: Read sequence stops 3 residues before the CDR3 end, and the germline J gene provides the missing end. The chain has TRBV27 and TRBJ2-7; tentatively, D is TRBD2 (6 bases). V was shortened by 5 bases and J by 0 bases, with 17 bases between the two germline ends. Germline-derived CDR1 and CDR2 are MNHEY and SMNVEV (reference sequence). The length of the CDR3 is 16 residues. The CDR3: CASSNAGQLSSYEQYF. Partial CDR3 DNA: TGTGCCAGCAGTAACGCGGGGCAGTTAAGCTCCTACGAG.

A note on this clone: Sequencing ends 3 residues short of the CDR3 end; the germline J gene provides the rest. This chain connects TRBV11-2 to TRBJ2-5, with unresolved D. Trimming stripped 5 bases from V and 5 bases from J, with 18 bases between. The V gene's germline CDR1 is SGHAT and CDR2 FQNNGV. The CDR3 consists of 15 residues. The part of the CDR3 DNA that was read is TGTGCCAGCAGCGAGCGCCCAACTGGAGAGGAGACC. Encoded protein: CASSERPTGEET. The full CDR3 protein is CASSERPTGEETQYF.

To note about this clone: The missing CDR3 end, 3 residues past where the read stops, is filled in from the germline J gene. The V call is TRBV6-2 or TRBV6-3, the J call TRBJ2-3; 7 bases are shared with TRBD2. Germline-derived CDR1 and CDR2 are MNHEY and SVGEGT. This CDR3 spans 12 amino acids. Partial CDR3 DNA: TGTGCCAGCAGACCTAATAGCGGGACG. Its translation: CASRPNSGT. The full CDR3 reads CASRPNSGTQYF.

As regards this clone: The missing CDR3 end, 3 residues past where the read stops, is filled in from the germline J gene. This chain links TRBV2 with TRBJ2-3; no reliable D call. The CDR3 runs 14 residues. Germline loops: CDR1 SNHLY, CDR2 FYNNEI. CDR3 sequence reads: CASSAINSNQPQYF. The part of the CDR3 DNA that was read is TGTGCCAGCAGCGCGATCAATAGCAATCAGCCG.

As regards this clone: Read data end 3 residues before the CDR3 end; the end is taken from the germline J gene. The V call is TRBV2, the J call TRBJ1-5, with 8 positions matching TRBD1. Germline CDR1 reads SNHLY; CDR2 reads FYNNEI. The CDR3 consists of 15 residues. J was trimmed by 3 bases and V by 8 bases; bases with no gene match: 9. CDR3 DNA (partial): TGTGCCAGCCGTGGGGGACAGGAGCTCAATCAGCCC. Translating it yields CASRGGQELNQP. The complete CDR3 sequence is CASRGGQELNQPQHF.

The CDR3: CSANQGSNTEAFF. The sequenced part of the CDR3 DNA is TGCAGTGCTAATCAGGGGTCGAACACTGAA. The chain links TRBV20-1 to TRBJ1-1; D may be TRBD1 (6 bases). The missing CDR3 end, 3 residues past where the read stops, is filled in from the germline J gene. The CDR3 contains 13 residues. The V end lost 4 bases, the J end lost 1 base, and 10 bases lay between the germline ends. The germline V gene encodes CDR1 DFQATT and CDR2 SNEGSKA (reference sequence).

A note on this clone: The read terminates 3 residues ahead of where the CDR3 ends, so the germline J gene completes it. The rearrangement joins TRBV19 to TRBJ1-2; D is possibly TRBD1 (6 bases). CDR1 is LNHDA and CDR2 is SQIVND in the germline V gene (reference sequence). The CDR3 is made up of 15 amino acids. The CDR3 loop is CASSPAGGPSYDYTF. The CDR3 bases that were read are TGTGCCAGTAGTCCAGCGGGGGGGCCTTCCTACGAC.

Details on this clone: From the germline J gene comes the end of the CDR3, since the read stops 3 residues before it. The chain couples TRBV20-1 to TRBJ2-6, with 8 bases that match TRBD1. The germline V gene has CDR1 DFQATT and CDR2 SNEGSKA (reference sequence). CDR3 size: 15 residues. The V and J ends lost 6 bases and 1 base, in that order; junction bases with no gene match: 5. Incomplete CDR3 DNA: TGCAGTGCCCCAGGGGGCGCGTCTGGGGCCAACGTC. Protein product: CSAPGGASGANV. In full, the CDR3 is CSAPGGASGANVLTF.

The CDR3 bases that were read are TGTGCCAGCAGCTTAGTCCGGACGGGGGGC. Translation gives CASSLVRTGG. The entire CDR3 sequence reads CASSLVRTGGYTF. The chain recombines TRBV7-2 with TRBJ1-2; D ambiguous. The sequence runs out 3 residues before the end of the CDR3; the remainder is reconstructed from the germline J gene. Germline V lookup: CDR1 SGHTA, CDR2 FQGNSA. CDR3 size: 13 residues.

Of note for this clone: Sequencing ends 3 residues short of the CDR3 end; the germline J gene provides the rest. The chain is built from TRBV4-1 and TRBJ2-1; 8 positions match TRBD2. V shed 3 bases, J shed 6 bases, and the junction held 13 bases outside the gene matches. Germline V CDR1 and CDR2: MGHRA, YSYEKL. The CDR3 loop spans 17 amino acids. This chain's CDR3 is CASSHLLGTSRGNEQFF. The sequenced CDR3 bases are TGCGCCAGCAGCCATCTCCTCGGGACTAGTAGGGGCAATGAG.

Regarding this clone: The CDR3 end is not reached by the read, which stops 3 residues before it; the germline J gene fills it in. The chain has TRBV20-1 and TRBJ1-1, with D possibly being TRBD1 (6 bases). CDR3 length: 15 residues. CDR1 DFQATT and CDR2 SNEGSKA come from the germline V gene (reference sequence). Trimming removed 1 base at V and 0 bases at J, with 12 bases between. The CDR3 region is CSARALTGLNTEAFF. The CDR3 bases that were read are TGCAGTGCTAGAGCACTGACAGGTCTGAACACTGAA.